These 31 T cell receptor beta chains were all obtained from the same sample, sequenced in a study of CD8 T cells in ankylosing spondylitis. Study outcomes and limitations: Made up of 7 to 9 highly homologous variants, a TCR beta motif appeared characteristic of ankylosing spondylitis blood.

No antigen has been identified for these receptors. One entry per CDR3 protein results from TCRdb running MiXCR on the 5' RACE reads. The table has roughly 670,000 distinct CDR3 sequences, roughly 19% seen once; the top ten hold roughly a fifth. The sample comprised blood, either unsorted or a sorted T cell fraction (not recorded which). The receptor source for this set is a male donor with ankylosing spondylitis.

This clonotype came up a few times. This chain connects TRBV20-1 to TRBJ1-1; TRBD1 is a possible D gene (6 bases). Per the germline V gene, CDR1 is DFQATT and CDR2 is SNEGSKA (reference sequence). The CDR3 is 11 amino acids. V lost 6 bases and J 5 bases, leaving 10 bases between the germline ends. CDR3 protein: CSAQRGTEAFF. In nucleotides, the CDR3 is TGCAGTGCCCAAAGGGGGACTGAAGCTTTCTTT.

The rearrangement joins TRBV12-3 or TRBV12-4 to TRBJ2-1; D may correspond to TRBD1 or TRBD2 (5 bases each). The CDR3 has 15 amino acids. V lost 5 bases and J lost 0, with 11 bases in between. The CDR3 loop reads CASSVGTFSYNEQFF. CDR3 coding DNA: TGTGCCAGCAGTGTAGGGACCTTCTCCTACAATGAGCAGTTCTTC.

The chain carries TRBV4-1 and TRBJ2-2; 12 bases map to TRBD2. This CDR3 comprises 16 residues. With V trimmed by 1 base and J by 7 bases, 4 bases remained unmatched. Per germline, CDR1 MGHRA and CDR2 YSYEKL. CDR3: CASSQGLAGVDGELFF. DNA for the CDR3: TGCGCCAGCAGCCAAGGACTAGCGGGAGTGGACGGGGAGCTGTTTTTT.

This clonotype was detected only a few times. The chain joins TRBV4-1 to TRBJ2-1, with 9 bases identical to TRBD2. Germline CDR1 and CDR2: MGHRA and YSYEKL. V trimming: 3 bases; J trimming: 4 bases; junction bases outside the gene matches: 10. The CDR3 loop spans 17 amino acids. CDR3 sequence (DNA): TGCGCCAGCAGCCACCCTACGAGGCGGGGGGGATACAATGAGCAGTTCTTC. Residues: CASSHPTRRGGYNEQFF.

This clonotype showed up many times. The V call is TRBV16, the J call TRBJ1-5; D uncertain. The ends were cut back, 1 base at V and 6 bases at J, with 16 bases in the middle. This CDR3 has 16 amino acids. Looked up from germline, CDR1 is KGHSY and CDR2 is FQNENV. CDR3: CASSQLVGTEGQPQHF. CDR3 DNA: TGTGCCAGCAGCCAATTGGTGGGCACAGAGGGTCAGCCCCAGCATTTT.

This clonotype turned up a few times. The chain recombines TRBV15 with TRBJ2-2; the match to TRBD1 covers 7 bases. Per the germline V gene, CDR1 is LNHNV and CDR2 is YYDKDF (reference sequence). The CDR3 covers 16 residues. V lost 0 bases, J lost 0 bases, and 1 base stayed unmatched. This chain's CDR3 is CATSRDGTANTGELFF. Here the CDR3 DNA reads TGTGCCACCAGCAGAGATGGGACAGCGAACACCGGGGAGCTGTTTTTT.

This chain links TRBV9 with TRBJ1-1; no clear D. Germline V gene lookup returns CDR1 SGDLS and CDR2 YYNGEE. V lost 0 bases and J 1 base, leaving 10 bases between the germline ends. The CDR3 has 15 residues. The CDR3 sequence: CASSVGGGGNTEAFF. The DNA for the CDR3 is TGTGCCAGCAGCGTAGGGGGTGGAGGGAACACTGAAGCTTTCTTT.

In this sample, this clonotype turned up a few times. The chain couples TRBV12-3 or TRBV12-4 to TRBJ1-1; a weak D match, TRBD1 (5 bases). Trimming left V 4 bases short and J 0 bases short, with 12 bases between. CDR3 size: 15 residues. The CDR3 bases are TGTGCCAGCAGTTGGGACGGAGGGGTGAACACTGAAGCTTTCTTT. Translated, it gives CASSWDGGVNTEAFF.

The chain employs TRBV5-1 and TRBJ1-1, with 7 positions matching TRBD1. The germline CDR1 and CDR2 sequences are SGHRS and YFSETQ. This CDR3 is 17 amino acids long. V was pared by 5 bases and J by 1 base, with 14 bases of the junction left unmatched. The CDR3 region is CASSYRLTGTANTEAFF. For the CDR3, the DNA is TGCGCCAGCAGTTACCGATTAACCGGGACAGCGAACACTGAAGCTTTCTTT.

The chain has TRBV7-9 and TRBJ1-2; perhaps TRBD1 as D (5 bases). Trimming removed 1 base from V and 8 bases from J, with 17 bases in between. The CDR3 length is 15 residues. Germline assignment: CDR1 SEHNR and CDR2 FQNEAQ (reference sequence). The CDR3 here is CASSLVGTIDGGYTF. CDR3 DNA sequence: TGTGCCAGCAGCTTAGTAGGGACCATAGATGGGGGCTACACCTTC.

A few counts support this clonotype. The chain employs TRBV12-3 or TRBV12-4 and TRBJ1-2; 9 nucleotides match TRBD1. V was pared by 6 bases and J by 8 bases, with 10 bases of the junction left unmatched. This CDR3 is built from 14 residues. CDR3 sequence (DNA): TGTGCCAGCAGCCTAATCGGGACAGGGCGAGGCTACACCTTC. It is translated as CASSLIGTGRGYTF.

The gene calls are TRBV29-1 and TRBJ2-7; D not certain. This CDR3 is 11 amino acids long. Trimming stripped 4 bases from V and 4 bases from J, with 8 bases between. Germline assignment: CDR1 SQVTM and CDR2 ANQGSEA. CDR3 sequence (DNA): TGCAGCGTTGTGGCGGAGTACGAGCAGTACTTC. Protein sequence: CSVVAEYEQYF.

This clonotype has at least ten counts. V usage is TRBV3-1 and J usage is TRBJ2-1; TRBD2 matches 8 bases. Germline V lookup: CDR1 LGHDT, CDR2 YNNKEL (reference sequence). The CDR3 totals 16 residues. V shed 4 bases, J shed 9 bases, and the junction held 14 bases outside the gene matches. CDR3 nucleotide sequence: TGTGCCAGCAGCCCCCTTGGGCTAGCGGGCCCGGGTGAGCAGTTCTTC. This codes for CASSPLGLAGPGEQFF.

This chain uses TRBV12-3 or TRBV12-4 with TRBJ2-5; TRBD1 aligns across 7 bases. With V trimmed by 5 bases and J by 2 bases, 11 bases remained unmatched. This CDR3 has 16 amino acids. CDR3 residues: CASSHRQGVGQETQYF. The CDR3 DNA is TGTGCCAGCAGTCACCGACAGGGCGTGGGGCAAGAGACCCAGTACTTC.

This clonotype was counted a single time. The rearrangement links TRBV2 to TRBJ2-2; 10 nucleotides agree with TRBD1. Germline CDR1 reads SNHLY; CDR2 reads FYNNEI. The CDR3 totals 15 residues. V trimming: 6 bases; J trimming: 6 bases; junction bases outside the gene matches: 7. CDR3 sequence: CASRGRTGGPGELFF. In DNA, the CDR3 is TGTGCCAGCAGAGGCAGGACAGGGGGGCCCGGGGAGCTGTTTTTT.

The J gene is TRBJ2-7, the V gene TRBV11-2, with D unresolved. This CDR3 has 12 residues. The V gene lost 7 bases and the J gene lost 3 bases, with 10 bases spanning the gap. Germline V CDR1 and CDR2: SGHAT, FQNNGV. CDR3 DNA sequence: TGTGCCAGCAATATAGACCGCTACGAGCAGTACTTC. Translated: CASNIDRYEQYF.

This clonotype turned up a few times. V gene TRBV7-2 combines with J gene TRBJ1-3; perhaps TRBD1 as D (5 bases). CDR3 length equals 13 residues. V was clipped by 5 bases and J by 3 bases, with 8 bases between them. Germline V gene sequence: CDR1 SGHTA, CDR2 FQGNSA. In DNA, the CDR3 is TGTGCCAGCAGCCCCAGGGTTGGAAACACCATATATTTT. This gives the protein CASSPRVGNTIYF.

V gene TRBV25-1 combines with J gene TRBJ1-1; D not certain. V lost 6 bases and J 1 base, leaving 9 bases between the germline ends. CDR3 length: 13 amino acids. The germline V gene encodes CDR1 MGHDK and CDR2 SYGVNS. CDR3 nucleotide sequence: TGTGCCAGCAGGCCCAGGCCGAACACTGAAGCTTTCTTT. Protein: CASRPRPNTEAFF.

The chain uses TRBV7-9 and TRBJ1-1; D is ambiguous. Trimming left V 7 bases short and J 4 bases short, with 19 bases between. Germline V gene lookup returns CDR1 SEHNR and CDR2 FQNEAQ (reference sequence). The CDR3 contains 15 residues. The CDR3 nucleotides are TGTGCCAGCAAGGCCCGGGGTAAGGCGGTCACTGAAGCTTTCTTT. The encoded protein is CASKARGKAVTEAFF.

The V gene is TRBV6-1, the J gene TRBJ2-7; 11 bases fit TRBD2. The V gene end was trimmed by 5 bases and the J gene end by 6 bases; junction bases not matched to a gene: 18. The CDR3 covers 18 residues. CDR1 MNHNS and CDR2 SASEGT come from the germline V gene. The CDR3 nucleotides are TGTGCCAGCAGTCGAAGACGGGGACTAGCGGATTTGAGGGGCGAGCAGTACTTC. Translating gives CASSRRRGLADLRGEQYF.

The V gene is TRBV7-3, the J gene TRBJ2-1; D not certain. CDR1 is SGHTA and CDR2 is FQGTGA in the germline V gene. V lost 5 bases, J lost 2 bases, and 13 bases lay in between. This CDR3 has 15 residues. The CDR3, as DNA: TGTGCCAGCAGCCCCCTCGGTGAGGCCTACAATGAGCAGTTCTTC. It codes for CASSPLGEAYNEQFF. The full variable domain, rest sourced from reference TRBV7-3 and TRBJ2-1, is GAGVSQTPSNKVTEKGKYVELRCDPISGHTALYWYRQSLGQGPEFLIYFQGTGAADDSGLPNDRFFAVRPEGSVSTLKIQRTERGDSAVYLCASSPLGEAYNEQFFGPGTRLTVL.

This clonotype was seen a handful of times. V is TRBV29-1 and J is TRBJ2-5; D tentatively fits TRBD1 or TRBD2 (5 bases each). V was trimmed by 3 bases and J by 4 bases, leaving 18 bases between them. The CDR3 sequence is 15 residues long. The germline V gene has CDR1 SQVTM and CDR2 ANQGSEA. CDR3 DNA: TGCAGCGTTGAGGGCAGGGATGCGGCGGGAGAGACCCAGTACTTC. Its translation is CSVEGRDAAGETQYF.

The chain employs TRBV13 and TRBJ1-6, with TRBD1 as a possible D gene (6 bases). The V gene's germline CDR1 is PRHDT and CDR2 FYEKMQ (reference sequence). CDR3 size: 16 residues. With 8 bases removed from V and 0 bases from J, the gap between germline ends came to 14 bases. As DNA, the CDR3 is TGTGCCAGCGCCCCAGGGGACTACTCCTATAATTCACCCCTCCACTTT. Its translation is CASAPGDYSYNSPLHF.

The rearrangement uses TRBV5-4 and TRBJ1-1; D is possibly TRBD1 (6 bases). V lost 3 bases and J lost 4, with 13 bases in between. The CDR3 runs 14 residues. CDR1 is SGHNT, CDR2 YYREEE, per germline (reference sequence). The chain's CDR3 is CASSSEDRPTEAFF. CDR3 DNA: TGTGCCAGCAGCTCGGAAGACAGGCCCACTGAAGCTTTCTTT.

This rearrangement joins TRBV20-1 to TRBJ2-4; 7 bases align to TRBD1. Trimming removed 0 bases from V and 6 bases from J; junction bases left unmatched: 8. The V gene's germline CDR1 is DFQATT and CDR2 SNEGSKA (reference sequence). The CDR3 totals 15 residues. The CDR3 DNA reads TGCAGTGCTAGAGATAGGACAGGTGGCGGAAACATTCAGTACTTC. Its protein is CSARDRTGGGNIQYF.

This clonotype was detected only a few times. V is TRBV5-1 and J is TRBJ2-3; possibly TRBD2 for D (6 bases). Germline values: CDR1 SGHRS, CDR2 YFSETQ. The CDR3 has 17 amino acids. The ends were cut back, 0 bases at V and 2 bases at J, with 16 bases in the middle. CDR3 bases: TGCGCCAGCAGCTTGGGGCCCTCCGGGAGTTCCACAGATACGCAGTATTTT. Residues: CASSLGPSGSSTDTQYF.

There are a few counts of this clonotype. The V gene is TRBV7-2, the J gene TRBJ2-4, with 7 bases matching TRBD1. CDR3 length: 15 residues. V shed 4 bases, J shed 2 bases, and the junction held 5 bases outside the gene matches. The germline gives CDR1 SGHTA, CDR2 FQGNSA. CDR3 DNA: TGTGCCAGCAGCTCGTACAGGGGAACCAAAAACATTCAGTACTTC. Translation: CASSSYRGTKNIQYF.

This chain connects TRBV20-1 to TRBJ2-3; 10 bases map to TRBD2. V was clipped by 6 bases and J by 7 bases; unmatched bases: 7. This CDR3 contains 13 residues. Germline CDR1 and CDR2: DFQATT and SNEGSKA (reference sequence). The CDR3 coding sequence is TGCAGTGCAAGACTAGCGGGTGGCTATACGCAGTATTTT. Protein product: CSARLAGGYTQYF.

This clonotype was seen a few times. CDR3 DNA: TGCAGTGCTAGAACTACAGGGGGTAGTTCACCCCTCCACTTT. This codes for CSARTTGGSSPLHF. The chain combines TRBV20-1 with TRBJ1-6; TRBD1 aligns across 8 bases. Looked up from germline, CDR1 is DFQATT and CDR2 is SNEGSKA (reference sequence). There are 14 residues in the CDR3. The J segment lost 9 bases and the V segment lost 2 bases, leaving 6 bases of the junction unmatched.

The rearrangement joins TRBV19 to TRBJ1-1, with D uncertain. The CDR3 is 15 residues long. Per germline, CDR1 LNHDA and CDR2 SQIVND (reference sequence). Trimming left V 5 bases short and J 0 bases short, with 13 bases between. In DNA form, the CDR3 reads TGTGCCAGTAGTTTCGATCCCCTAATGAACACTGAAGCTTTCTTT. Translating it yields CASSFDPLMNTEAFF.

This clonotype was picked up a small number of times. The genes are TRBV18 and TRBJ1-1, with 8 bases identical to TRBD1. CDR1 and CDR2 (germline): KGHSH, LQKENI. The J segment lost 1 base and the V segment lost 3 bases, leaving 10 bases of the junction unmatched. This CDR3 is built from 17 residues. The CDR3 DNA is TGTGCCAGCTCACCCTTAGCGCTTGGACAGGGGAACACTGAAGCTTTCTTT. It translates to CASSPLALGQGNTEAFF.